Below, one TCR beta chain is given with its context. The data were obtained in a study of blood T cell repertoires in COVID-19. Study context: The United States, Italy and Spain provided the acute and convalescent COVID-19 samples.

In the original analysis: Amplification from reference gene primers served as the basis for estimated nucleated cell counts. Data came from immunoSEQ multiplex PCR; TCRdb stores just in-frame clones and leaves some out. V and J calls and clone size are copied from that table; D and trimming were computed from the DNA. The sample shows approximately 120,000 clones, almost 85% of them seen only once. Germline trimming cut 5 bases from V and 3 bases from J; bases unmatched to any gene: 12. The germline CDR1 and CDR2 sequences are SGHAT and FQNNGV. The CDR3 sequence is 17 residues long. This chain joins TRBV11-2 and TRBJ2-3; TRBD2 agrees at 9 bases. This clonotype originated in a human donor in a cohort sampled during active COVID-19. The sample was peripheral blood. CDR3 sequence: CASSKEDTGLATDTQYF. CDR3 nucleotides: TGTGCCAGCAGCAAGGAAGACACGGGACTAGCAACAGATACGCAGTATTTT.